This T cell receptor beta chain was sequenced during a study of post-analysis software for immune sequencing data. Study-level information: Recorded disease courses covered relapsing-remitting, secondary progressive and progressive-relapsing multiple sclerosis. Some patients had no subtype annotation. General study findings and limits: Strong co-clustering by F measure linked samples that shared a preparation batch. Relative to controls, patients had a few TRBV segments at higher frequency, with TRBV5-6, TRBV5-1 and TRBV20-1 among these. Patients with multiple sclerosis recorded significantly lower normalized Chao1 diversity than controls, the study found.

With regard to this clonotype: Its target is unknown.

V gave up 3 bases and J gave up 0 bases, with 11 bases separating them. The CDR3 contains 15 residues. Built from TCR beta cDNA, the libraries had unique molecular identifiers in them. A population of about 0.95 to 10 million T cells gave rise to 450,000 to 500,000 cDNA molecules. MiXCR was run by TCRdb on the PCR reads, yielding one entry per CDR3 protein. The data contain hundreds of thousands of distinct CDR3 sequences, over 45% of them seen just once; the ten biggest clones take up over 9%. This TCR came from a girl aged 2-9 years with multiple sclerosis. This chain connects TRBV12-3 or TRBV12-4 to TRBJ2-5; no clear D gene. The sample comprised blood. In nucleotides, the CDR3 is TGTGCCAGCAGTTTTGGCAGGAGATACCAAGAGACCCAGTACTTC. Translating it yields CASSFGRRYQETQYF.